This TCR beta chain was obtained from a study of blood T cell repertoires in COVID-19. Study at large: Acute and convalescent COVID-19 samples came from the United States, Italy and Spain.

The V gene's germline CDR1 is LNHDA and CDR2 SQIVND (reference sequence). The CDR3 is 14 amino acids. V lost 3 bases and J lost 3, with 8 bases in between. The assay was immunoSEQ multiplex PCR, and TCRdb's table has in-frame clones only and misses some. This table holds tens of thousands of clones, just under 90% found once. The sample was peripheral blood. This receptor was identified in a human donor with active COVID-19. The donor label of this sample is uncertain. V gene TRBV19 combines with J gene TRBJ2-2, with D tentatively TRBD2 (5 bases). CDR3: CASSIPDYTGELFF. The CDR3 nucleotides read TGTGCCAGTAGTATTCCGGACTACACCGGGGAGCTGTTTTTT.